The next 5 T cell receptor beta chains were all read from a single sample in a study of blood T cell repertoires in COVID-19. The protocol was immunoSEQ multiplex PCR, while the TCRdb copy is restricted to in-frame clones and leaves out a portion. In the table there are about 140,000 clones, around 90% of which are singletons. Sequenced material: peripheral blood. The receptors here all came from a man between 65 and 80 years old with acute or convalescent COVID-19.

This sequence joins TRBV2 and TRBJ2-1, with 10 nucleotides matching TRBD2. J lost 7 bases, V lost 2 bases, and 8 bases had no gene match. CDR1 is SNHLY, CDR2 FYNNEI, per germline. The CDR3 spans 16 residues. DNA of the CDR3: TGTGCCAGCAGTGAACTAGCGGGGGCCAAGTGGAATGAGCAGTTCTTC. Translated, it gives CASSELAGAKWNEQFF.

The chain uses TRBV29-1 and TRBJ1-2; 8 positions agree with TRBD1. This CDR3 has 16 residues. Germline-derived CDR1 and CDR2 are SQVTM and ANQGSEA. After removal of 6 bases from V and 5 bases from J, the junction contained 17 bases not matched to a gene. The DNA for the CDR3 is TGCAGCGTGCTCCTAACCCCAGGGGGCGCAGGATATGGCTACACCTTC. It translates to CSVLLTPGGAGYGYTF.

The chain recombines TRBV2 with TRBJ1-3, with D perhaps TRBD1 (6 bases). This CDR3 is 13 amino acids long. CDR1 is SNHLY and CDR2 is FYNNEI in the germline V gene. The V end lost 9 bases, the J end lost 4 bases, and 13 bases lay between the germline ends. This CDR3 is CASTGRFGNTIYF. The CDR3 DNA reads TGTGCCAGTACAGGGAGATTCGGAAACACCATATATTTT.

The chain combines TRBV7-9 with TRBJ2-1, with 8 positions matching TRBD1. From germline, CDR1 is SEHNR and CDR2 FQNEAQ (reference sequence). V lost 5 bases and J lost 8; bases outside the gene matches: 2. This CDR3 comprises 12 residues. CDR3 sequence: CASSRTGYEQFF. The CDR3 DNA sequence: TGTGCCAGCAGCCGGACAGGGTATGAGCAGTTCTTC.

The V gene is TRBV3-1 (or the pseudogene TRBV3-2), the J gene TRBJ2-5; 8 positions agree with TRBD2. After removal of 6 bases from V and 1 base from J, the junction contained 4 bases not matched to a gene. The CDR3 covers 14 residues. CDR1 and CDR2 from the germline V gene are LGHDT and YNNKEL (reference sequence). CDR3 nucleotides: TGTGCCAGCAGTTTCAGCGGGGGCCAAGAGACCCAGTACTTC. Encoded protein: CASSFSGGQETQYF.